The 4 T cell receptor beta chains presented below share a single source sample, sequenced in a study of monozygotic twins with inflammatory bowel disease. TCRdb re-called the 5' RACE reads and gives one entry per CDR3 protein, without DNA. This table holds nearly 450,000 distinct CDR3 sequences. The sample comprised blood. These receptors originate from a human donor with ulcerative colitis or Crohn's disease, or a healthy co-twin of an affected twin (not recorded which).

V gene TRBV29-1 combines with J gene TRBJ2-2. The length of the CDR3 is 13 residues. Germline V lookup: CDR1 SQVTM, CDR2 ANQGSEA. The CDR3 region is CGLDLTNTGELFF.

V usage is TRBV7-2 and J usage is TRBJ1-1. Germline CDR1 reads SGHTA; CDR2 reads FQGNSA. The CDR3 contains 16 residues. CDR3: CASSLMGGSYRSEAFF.

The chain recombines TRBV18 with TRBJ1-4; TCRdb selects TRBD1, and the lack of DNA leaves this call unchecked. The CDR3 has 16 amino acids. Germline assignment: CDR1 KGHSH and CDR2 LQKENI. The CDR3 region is CASSPPKTGGNEKLFF.

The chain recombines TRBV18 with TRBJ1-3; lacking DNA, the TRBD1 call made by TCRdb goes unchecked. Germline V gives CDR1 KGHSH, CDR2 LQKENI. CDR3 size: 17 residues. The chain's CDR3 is CASSPFSGGLSGNTIYF.